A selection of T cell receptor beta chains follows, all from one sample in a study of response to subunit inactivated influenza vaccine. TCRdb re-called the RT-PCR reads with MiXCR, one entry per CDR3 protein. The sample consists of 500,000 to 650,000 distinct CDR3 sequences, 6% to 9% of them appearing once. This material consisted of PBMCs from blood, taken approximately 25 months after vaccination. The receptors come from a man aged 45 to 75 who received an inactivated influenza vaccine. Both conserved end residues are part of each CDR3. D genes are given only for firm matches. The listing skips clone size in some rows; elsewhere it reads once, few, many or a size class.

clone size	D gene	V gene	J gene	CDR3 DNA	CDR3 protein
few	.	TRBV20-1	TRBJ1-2	TGCAGTGCTAGAGATCTTGGGGATGGCTACACCTTC	CSARDLGDGYTF
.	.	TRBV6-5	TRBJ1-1	TGTGCCAGCAGTTACTTCGGTCGTGGGGGTCTGGCTGAAGCTTTCTTT	CASSYFGRGGLAEAFF
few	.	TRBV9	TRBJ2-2	TGTGCCAGCAGCGTAAGGGGGGCAGACCCCACCGGGGAGCTGTTTTTT	CASSVRGADPTGELFF
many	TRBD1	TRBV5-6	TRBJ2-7	TGTGCCAGCAGCTCAACAGGGGGCCTCCCCTACGAGCAGTACTTC	CASSSTGGLPYEQYF
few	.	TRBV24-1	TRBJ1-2	TGTGCCACCAGTGATTCTCGGGACCTCTATGGCTACACCTTC	CATSDSRDLYGYTF
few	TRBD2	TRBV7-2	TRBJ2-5	TGTGCCAGCAGCAGCTCGGGACTAGCGGCAGAGACCCAGTACTTC	CASSSSGLAAETQYF
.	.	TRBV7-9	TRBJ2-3	TGTGCCAGCAGCTTAGATGGGGCCTTCGGGAGGCAGTATTTT	CASSLDGAFGRQYF
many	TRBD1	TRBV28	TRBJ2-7	TGTGCCAGCAGGGCCGGGACAGGCGATACCTACGAGCAGTACTTC	CASRAGTGDTYEQYF
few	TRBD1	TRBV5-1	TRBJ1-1	TGCGCCAGCAGCCCTGACCCGGGACAGCCATACACTGAAGCTTTCTTT	CASSPDPGQPYTEAFF
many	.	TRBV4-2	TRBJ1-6	TGTGCCAGCAGCCAAGATGGTACAGCCCAAAATTCACCCCTCCACTTT	CASSQDGTAQNSPLHF
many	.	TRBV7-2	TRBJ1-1	TGTGCCAGCAGCTTAGTGCCCACCCGAAACACTGAAGCTTTCTTT	CASSLVPTRNTEAFF
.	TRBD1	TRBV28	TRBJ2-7	TGTGCCAGCAGTTTTGAAGGGGGCCACAGGTACGAGCAGTACTTC	CASSFEGGHRYEQYF
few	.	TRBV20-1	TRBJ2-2	TGCAGTGCTAAGTACAGGAACACCGGGGAGCTGTTTTTT	CSAKYRNTGELFF
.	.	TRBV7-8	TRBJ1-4	TGTGCCAGCAGCTTAGTTTCCGGGACCAAAGGAGAACTGTTTTTT	CASSLVSGTKGELFF
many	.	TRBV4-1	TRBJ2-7	TGCGCCAGCAGCCATAGAGACAGAAGCACCTACGAGCAGTACTTC	CASSHRDRSTYEQYF
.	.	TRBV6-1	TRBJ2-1	TGTGCCAGCAGTGAACCGGGACCCCGAACTGTTGAGCAGTTCTTC	CASSEPGPRTVEQFF
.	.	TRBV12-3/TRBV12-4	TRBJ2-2	TGTGCCAGCAGTTTACGGGGATCGAGGACCGGGGAGCTGTTTTTT	CASSLRGSRTGELFF
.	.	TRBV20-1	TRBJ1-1	TGCAGTGCTAGAGAACAGATGAACACTGAAGCTTTCTTT	CSAREQMNTEAFF
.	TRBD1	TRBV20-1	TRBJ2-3	TGCAGTGCTCGGACAGGGAATTACGGTACGCAGTATTTT	CSARTGNYGTQYF
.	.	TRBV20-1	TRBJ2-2	TGCTGTGCTAGTCCAATGGTTTGGAACACCGGGGAGCTGTTTTTT	CCASPMVWNTGELFF
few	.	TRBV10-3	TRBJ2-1	TGTGCCATCAGTGAGTCTTTTGCGAACGAGCAGTTCTTC	CAISESFANEQFF
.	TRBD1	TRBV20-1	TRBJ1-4	TGCAGTGCAAGGACAGGGATGTTGACTAATGAAAAACTGTTTTTT	CSARTGMLTNEKLFF
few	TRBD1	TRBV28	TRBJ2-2	TGTGCCAGCAGTGTAGAAATCGGGACAGAGGACACCGGGGAGCTGTTTTTT	CASSVEIGTEDTGELFF
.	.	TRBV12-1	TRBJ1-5	TGTGCCAGCAGCTTTGAGCAGGGCATCAATCAGCCCCAGCATTTT	CASSFEQGINQPQHF
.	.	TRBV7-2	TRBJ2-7	TGTGCCAGCAGCTTTACGGAGACCCTCGGATACGAGCAGTACTTC	CASSFTETLGYEQYF
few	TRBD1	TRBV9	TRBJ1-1	TGTGCCAGCAGCGTAGCTGGGACAGGGGCCACTGAAGCTTTCTTT	CASSVAGTGATEAFF
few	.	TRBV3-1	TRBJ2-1	TGTGCCAGCAGCCAAGAAGGGAGGATAGCCTACAATGAGCAGTTCTTC	CASSQEGRIAYNEQFF
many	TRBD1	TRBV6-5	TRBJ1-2	TGTGCCAGCAGTTCGCCGGGACAGGGCTATGGCTACACCTTC	CASSSPGQGYGYTF
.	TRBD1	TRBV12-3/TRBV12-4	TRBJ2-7	TGTGCCAGCAGCTCGACCGGGACAGGGTTATACGAGCAGTACTTC	CASSSTGTGLYEQYF
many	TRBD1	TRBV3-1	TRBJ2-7	TGTGCCAGCAGCCAAGGCTTTCTCGGGGACAGTATAAACGAGCAGTACTTC	CASSQGFLGDSINEQYF
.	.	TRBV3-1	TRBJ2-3	TGTGCCAGCAGCCAAGAGTTTGCAAGGACTAGCACAGATACGCAGTATTTT	CASSQEFARTSTDTQYF
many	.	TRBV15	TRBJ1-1	TGTGCCACCAGCAGAGATCGGAGGCAGGGGTATAGAATGAACACTGAAGCTTTCTTT	CATSRDRRQGYRMNTEAFF
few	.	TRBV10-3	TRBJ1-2	TGTGCCATCAGCGATCTAGGACACCGCTATGGCTACACCTTC	CAISDLGHRYGYTF
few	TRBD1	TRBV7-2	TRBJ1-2	TGTGCCAGCAGTCCGGACAGGGGGCTTGGCTACACCTTC	CASSPDRGLGYTF
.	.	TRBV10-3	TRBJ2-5	TGTGCCATCAGAGCAGGGTTGACGGAGACCCAGTACTTC	CAIRAGLTETQYF
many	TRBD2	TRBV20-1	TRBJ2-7	TGCAGTGCTAGAGATCCGAGCGGGAGTTCCGACGAGCAGTACTTC	CSARDPSGSSDEQYF
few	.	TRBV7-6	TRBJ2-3	TGTGCCAGCAGACAGGGTTTTAGTGGAATTACGCAGTATTTT	CASRQGFSGITQYF
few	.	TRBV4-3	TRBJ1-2	TGCGCCAGCAGCCAGCGACCCGACGGGACAAACTATGGCTACACCTTC	CASSQRPDGTNYGYTF
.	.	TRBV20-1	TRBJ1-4	TGCAGTGCTAGGGGCCCATATAATGAAAAACTGTTTTTT	CSARGPYNEKLFF
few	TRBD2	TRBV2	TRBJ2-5	TGTGCCAGCAGGGGGAGCGGGGGTATAAAGACCCAGTACTTC	CASRGSGGIKTQYF
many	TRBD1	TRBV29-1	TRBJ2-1	TGCAGCGTTGAACGCGACAGGGGGGGGAATGAGCAGTTCTTC	CSVERDRGGNEQFF
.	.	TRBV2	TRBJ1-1	TGTGCCAGCAGGAGACGGTGGGGGGACACTGAAGCTTTCTTT	CASRRRWGDTEAFF
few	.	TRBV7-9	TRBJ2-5	TGTGCCAGCAGCCCAACATGGGGACGGGAGACCCAGTACTTC	CASSPTWGRETQYF
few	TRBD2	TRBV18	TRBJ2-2	TGTGCCAGCTCACCACCGGGGAGGGCGAACACCGGGGAGCTGTTTTTT	CASSPPGRANTGELFF
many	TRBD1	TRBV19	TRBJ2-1	TGTGCCAGTAGATCGACAGGGGGCGTAAGGGTGTACAATGAGCAGTTCTTC	CASRSTGGVRVYNEQFF
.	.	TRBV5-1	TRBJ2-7	TGCGCCAGCAGCTTAGGAGACGTAGCGATCTACGAGCAGTACTTC	CASSLGDVAIYEQYF
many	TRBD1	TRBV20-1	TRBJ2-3	TGCAGTGCTAGAGATCTACGGAAACAGGGGGCCGATACGCAGTATTTT	CSARDLRKQGADTQYF
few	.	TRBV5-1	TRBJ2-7	TGCGCCAGCAGTCCGGCAGCCGGGTGGGAGCAGTACTTC	CASSPAAGWEQYF
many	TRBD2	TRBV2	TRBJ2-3	TGTGCCAGCAGCGCCCGACTAGCGGACACAGATACGCAGTATTTT	CASSARLADTDTQYF
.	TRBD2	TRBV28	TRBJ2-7	TGTGCCAGCCCCCCGGCGGGCGGGAGCTACGAGCAGTACTTC	CASPPAGGSYEQYF
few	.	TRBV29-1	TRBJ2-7	TGCAGCGTCTTTTCCGGGAGATCCTACGAGCAGTACTTC	CSVFSGRSYEQYF
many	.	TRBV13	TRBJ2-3	TGTGCCAGCAGCTTCACCAGGACAGATACGCAGTATTTT	CASSFTRTDTQYF
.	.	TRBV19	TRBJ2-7	TGTGCCAGTAGTTCCCCCCAGACAGCGAGTCAGTACTTC	CASSSPQTASQYF
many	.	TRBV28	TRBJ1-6	TGTGCCACACGGCCCCCACAATCACCCCTCCACTTT	CATRPPQSPLHF